The 11 T cell receptor beta chains below were found in one sample sequenced in a study of radiotherapy plus CTLA-4 blockade in lung cancer. This table comes from immunoSEQ multiplex PCR, and its TCRdb copy is limited to in-frame clones, with some not included. The sample lists around 38,000 clones, approximately 83% seen once, with under 25% in the top ten. This specimen was peripheral blood, taken from a patient treated with radiotherapy plus ipilimumab. These receptor sequences come from a human donor with non-small cell lung cancer whose response to radiotherapy plus ipilimumab could not be evaluated.

The chain combines TRBV19 with TRBJ1-1; 10 nucleotides match TRBD1. CDR3 length equals 14 residues. Germline V lookup: CDR1 LNHDA, CDR2 SQIVND (reference sequence). The J segment lost 2 bases and the V segment lost 9 bases, leaving 6 bases of the junction unmatched. The CDR3 spells CASRDRGYNTEAFF. CDR3 DNA sequence: TGTGCCAGCAGGGACAGGGGCTACAACACTGAAGCTTTCTTT.

This sequence joins TRBV6-1 and TRBJ1-1, with D uncertain. Germline V gene data show CDR1 as MNHNS and CDR2 as SASEGT. V was pared by 3 bases and J by 8 bases, with 13 bases between. This CDR3 has 13 amino acids. This CDR3 is CASSDSQASEAFF. CDR3 sequence (DNA): TGTGCCAGCAGTGATTCCCAAGCCTCCGAAGCTTTCTTT.

This clone was seen only once. V gene TRBV7-9 combines with J gene TRBJ1-1; D gene ambiguous. This CDR3 is built from 14 residues. Germline-derived CDR1 and CDR2 are SEHNR and FQNEAQ (reference sequence). Trimming took 3 bases from V and 5 from J, leaving 13 bases between them. The CDR3 protein is CASSFRDFGTEAFF. The CDR3, as DNA: TGTGCCAGCAGCTTTCGGGATTTCGGGACTGAAGCTTTCTTT.

The chain has TRBV14 and TRBJ1-2; D gene unclear. This CDR3 region has 12 residues. Trimming removed 4 bases at V and 9 bases at J, with 12 bases between. CDR1 and CDR2 from the germline V gene are SGHDN and FVKESK. In nucleotides, the CDR3 is TGTGCCAGCAGCCCACCGGGGATGAGCTACACCTTC. Encoded protein: CASSPPGMSYTF.

The chain is built from TRBV19 and TRBJ2-7, with 7 bases lining up with TRBD1. Germline assignment: CDR1 LNHDA and CDR2 SQIVND (reference sequence). This CDR3 is built from 14 residues. V trimming: 9 bases; J trimming: 7 bases; junction bases outside the gene matches: 15. The CDR3 is CASRKQGTSREQYF. CDR3 bases: TGTGCCAGCAGAAAACAGGGGACGTCTCGGGAGCAGTACTTC.

CDR3 residues: CASSDSRRYGYTF. In nucleotides, the CDR3 is TGTGCCAGCAGTGACTCGCGTAGATATGGCTACACCTTC. The V and J genes are TRBV6-4 and TRBJ1-2; D unresolved. Germline assignment: CDR1 MRHNA and CDR2 SNTAGT. V was trimmed by 0 bases and J by 5 bases, leaving 7 bases between them. This CDR3 is built from 13 residues.

The V gene is TRBV5-1, the J gene TRBJ2-5; D ambiguous. V was shortened by 2 bases and J by 5 bases, with 10 bases between the two germline ends. The CDR3 consists of 13 residues. CDR1 and CDR2 from the germline V gene are SGHRS and YFSETQ. Here the CDR3 DNA reads TGCGCCAGCAGCTTCGGAGCAGATGAGACCCAGTACTTC. It specifies CASSFGADETQYF.

The genes are TRBV7-9 and TRBJ1-1; D gene ambiguous. Germline loops: CDR1 SEHNR, CDR2 FQNEAQ (reference sequence). Trimming left V 4 bases short and J 3 bases short, with 15 bases between. This CDR3 comprises 15 residues. The CDR3 DNA sequence: TGTGCCAGCAGCTCCCCGCGGGGTGGGTACACTGAAGCTTTCTTT. Translated, it gives CASSSPRGGYTEAFF.

The chain joins TRBV5-1 to TRBJ2-5; possibly TRBD2 for D (6 bases). The J call may be wrong; the DNA end is better matched by TRBJ2-7. The CDR3 runs 13 residues. Germline V CDR1 and CDR2: SGHRS, YFSETQ. Here the CDR3 reads CASSFGGNYEQYF. CDR3 nucleotide sequence: TGCGCCAGCAGCTTCGGAGGGAACTACGAGCAGTACTTC.

This CDR3 is CASSAPSGGATNEKLFF. The CDR3 nucleotides are TGTGCCAGCAGCGCACCTTCAGGGGGCGCGACTAATGAAAAACTGTTTTTT. This sequence joins TRBV21-1 and TRBJ1-4; the table's D call, TRBD1, has no DNA check behind it. TRBV21-1 is shown as a pseudogene. The CDR3 contains 17 residues.

The J gene is TRBJ2-5, the V gene TRBV5-1, with 8 nucleotides matching TRBD2. The V gene's germline CDR1 is SGHRS and CDR2 YFSETQ. This CDR3 is 15 amino acids long. V gave up 2 bases and J gave up 3 bases; unmatched junction bases: 6. The CDR3 nucleotides are TGCGCCAGCAGCTTAGGAGCGGGGGCAAAAGAGACCCAGTACTTC. Translated: CASSLGAGAKETQYF.